Reported below is one T cell receptor beta chain. Its cognate antigen is unknown. All donors were healthy, and all were Caucasian. Trimming shortened V by 1 base and J by 10 bases, and 21 bases separated the two germline ends. The CDR3 totals 16 residues. CDR1 SGHRS and CDR2 YFSETQ come from the germline V gene. The data stem from a study of identical twins. The study's findings and limits: One should note that invariant MAIT and iNKT cells could partly confound zero-insertion analyses. Sequences that were beta out-of-frame showed weaker excess twin sharing.

The cDNA had a unique molecular identifier and a template-switch universal primer site. A single record per CDR3 protein comes from TCRdb applying MiXCR to the 5' RACE reads. The data contain about 530,000 distinct CDR3 sequences, approximately 20% of them singletons. These data are also associated with another study on yellow fever vaccine responses in identical twins.

The clonotype comes from a woman between 18 and 30 years old in good health. The V and J genes are TRBV5-1 and TRBJ2-1; tentative D call: TRBD2 (6 bases). Sequencing was carried out using CD4+ T cells sorted from blood. CDR3 bases: TGCGCCAGCAGCTTGTCTGCCCTAGCGCGAACGGAGGAGCAGTTCTTC. Translated: CASSLSALARTEEQFF.